The 31 T cell receptor beta chains reported below all come from one sample, sequenced in a study of blood T cell repertoires in COVID-19. Some clones are missing from TCRdb's copy, which holds only in-frame ones; the method was immunoSEQ multiplex PCR. Among around 180,000 clones, approximately 85% were seen once, and the ten largest hold roughly 3%. Sequencing used peripheral blood. These receptors all come from a man between 60 and 70 years old with acute or convalescent COVID-19.

This rearrangement joins TRBV12-1 to TRBJ2-5; the listed D gene, TRBD2, was not tested against the DNA. TRBV12-1 is deemed a pseudogene. The CDR3 spans 18 residues. CDR3: CASSFSPGRPMYQETQYF. The CDR3 DNA reads TGTGCCAGCAGCTTCTCCCCGGGGAGGCCAATGTACCAAGAGACCCAGTACTTC.

The chain uses TRBV6-5 and TRBJ2-7; 10 bases are a match to TRBD2. Germline loops: CDR1 MNHEY, CDR2 SVGAGI. J gave up 8 bases and V 6 bases, and 10 bases lay outside the gene matches. The CDR3 consists of 14 residues. CDR3 coding DNA: TGTGCCAGCAGGGGTAGCGGGGGGTTACGTAAGCAGTACTTC. It translates to CASRGSGGLRKQYF.

This rearrangement joins TRBV9 to TRBJ2-3, with D perhaps TRBD2 (6 bases). This CDR3 is built from 15 residues. V shed 0 bases and J shed 2 bases, with 10 bases lying between them. CDR1 SGDLS and CDR2 YYNGEE come from the germline V gene. CDR3 nucleotides: TGTGCCAGCAGCGTAGGAGCGGGTTACACAGATACGCAGTATTTT. Its translation is CASSVGAGYTDTQYF.

The genes are TRBV7-2 and TRBJ2-1, with TRBD2 matching over 8 bases. The CDR3 has 16 residues. Germline V gene lookup returns CDR1 SGHTA and CDR2 FQGNSA. Trimming at V came to 3 bases and at J to 4 bases, leaving 8 bases not matched to a gene. The DNA for the CDR3 is TGTGCCAGCAGCTTGACGAGCGGGAGCAAATACAATGAGCAGTTCTTC. Protein product: CASSLTSGSKYNEQFF.

The CDR3 region is CASSLVVAGQTGELFF. CDR3 in DNA: TGTGCCAGCAGCTTAGTAGTTGCAGGTCAGACCGGGGAGCTGTTTTTT. J is TRBJ2-2 and V is TRBV7-8; D gene uncertain. This CDR3 comprises 16 residues. Deletions cut 1 base from V and 5 bases from J, with 14 bases between. CDR1 is SGHVS, CDR2 FQNEAQ, per germline.

The CDR3 coding sequence is TGTGCCAGCAGCGAATCCGGGACTAGCGGTCACAATGAGCAGTTCTTC. Translation gives CASSESGTSGHNEQFF. The rearrangement uses TRBV7-3 and TRBJ2-1; TRBD2 agrees at 11 bases. The germline V gene has CDR1 SGHTA and CDR2 FQGTGA. CDR3 length equals 16 residues. The J segment lost 5 bases and the V segment lost 5 bases, leaving 8 bases of the junction unmatched.

The chain carries TRBV28 and TRBJ2-3; 12 nucleotides line up with TRBD2. The CDR3 is 16 amino acids. After removal of 5 bases from V and 3 bases from J, the junction contained 6 bases not matched to a gene. Per germline, CDR1 MDHEN and CDR2 SYDVKM. CDR3 region: CASSPAGTSGTDTQYF. The DNA for the CDR3 is TGTGCCAGCAGTCCCGCCGGGACTAGCGGGACAGATACGCAGTATTTT.

This clone has more than one count but fewer than ten. The V and J genes are TRBV3-1 (or the pseudogene TRBV3-2) and TRBJ2-7; 8 bases are a match to TRBD1. Trimming took 4 bases from V and 5 from J; bases not matched to a gene: 7. This CDR3 contains 14 residues. Germline V CDR1 and CDR2: LGHDT, YNNKEL (reference sequence). CDR3 protein: CASSPSSGQDEQYF. The CDR3 coding sequence is TGTGCCAGCAGCCCTTCCTCGGGACAGGACGAGCAGTACTTC.

The chain carries TRBV7-2 and TRBJ2-5; D is perhaps TRBD2 (6 bases). This CDR3 region has 14 residues. V was clipped by 5 bases and J by 5 bases, with 15 bases between them. Per the germline V gene, CDR1 is SGHTA and CDR2 is FQGNSA. In DNA form, the CDR3 reads TGTGCCAGCAGCGACCGGGACTCGTGGGAGACCCAGTACTTC. Translating gives CASSDRDSWETQYF.

The rearrangement joins TRBV7-2 to TRBJ2-3, with D possibly TRBD1 on 5 matching bases. The germline V gene has CDR1 SGHTA and CDR2 FQGNSA. Trimming pared 5 bases from V and 4 bases from J, leaving 10 bases between. CDR3 length equals 13 residues. The CDR3 bases are TGTGCCAGCAGCCCGACAGCAGCAGATACGCAGTATTTT. Translating gives CASSPTAADTQYF. The full variable domain, with the rest looked up from reference TRBV7-2 and TRBJ2-3, is GAGVSQSPSNKVTEKGKDVELRCDPISGHTALYWYRQSLGQGLEFLIYFQGNSAPDKSGLPSDRFSAERTGGSVSTLTIQRTQQEDSAVYLCASSPTAADTQYFGPGTRLTVL.

The V and J genes are TRBV9 and TRBJ2-2; the D is unclear. The CDR3 has 14 amino acids. Trimming removed 0 bases from V and 13 bases from J, with 16 bases in between. From germline, CDR1 is SGDLS and CDR2 YYNGEE. The CDR3 sequence: CASSVGPEAVALFF. CDR3 sequence (DNA): TGTGCCAGCAGCGTAGGGCCCGAGGCGGTGGCGCTGTTTTTT.

This rearrangement joins TRBV7-2 to TRBJ1-1, with a weak D call TRBD1 (6 bases). Trimming stripped 5 bases from V and 0 bases from J, with 13 bases between. This CDR3 contains 15 residues. Germline CDR1 SGHTA, CDR2 FQGNSA. The CDR3 DNA follows: TGTGCCAGCAGCCTCCGACAGGACCTGAACACTGAAGCTTTCTTT. It codes for CASSLRQDLNTEAFF.

The gene calls are TRBV7-2 and TRBJ2-2, with 8 positions matching TRBD1. Trimming cost V 4 bases and J 7 bases; bases outside gene matches: 5. CDR3 size: 14 residues. Germline V gene data show CDR1 as SGHTA and CDR2 as FQGNSA. CDR3: CASSSGQGRGELFF. CDR3 sequence (DNA): TGTGCCAGCAGCTCCGGACAGGGCCGCGGGGAGCTGTTTTTT. Looking up the rest from reference TRBV7-2 and TRBJ2-2 gives the full variable domain: GAGVSQSPSNKVTEKGKDVELRCDPISGHTALYWYRQSLGQGLEFLIYFQGNSAPDKSGLPSDRFSAERTGGSVSTLTIQRTQQEDSAVYLCASSSGQGRGELFFGEGSRLTVL.

The chain couples TRBV5-6 to TRBJ1-4; no clear D. Between the trimmed V and J ends, which lost 5 bases and 8 bases, there was a span of 13 bases. The CDR3 length is 13 residues. Germline CDR1 and CDR2: SGHDT and YYEEEE. As DNA, the CDR3 is TGTGCCAGCAGTCCGAGGGTGGGAGAAAAACTGTTTTTT. Protein product: CASSPRVGEKLFF.

This chain joins TRBV7-2 and TRBJ2-3, with 8 nucleotides matching TRBD2. The CDR3 is made up of 13 amino acids. The trim removed 4 bases at V and 10 bases at J, leaving 7 bases unmatched. Germline V lookup: CDR1 SGHTA, CDR2 FQGNSA. The CDR3 DNA sequence: TGTGCCAGCAGCTCCTACGGACTAGCCGCGCAGTATTTT. Protein product: CASSSYGLAAQYF. Based on the CDR3 plus reference TRBV7-2 and TRBJ2-3, the full variable domain is GAGVSQSPSNKVTEKGKDVELRCDPISGHTALYWYRQSLGQGLEFLIYFQGNSAPDKSGLPSDRFSAERTGGSVSTLTIQRTQQEDSAVYLCASSSYGLAAQYFGPGTRLTVL.

This sequence joins TRBV27 and TRBJ2-7, with D tentatively TRBD1 (7 bases). V shed 4 bases and J shed 2 bases, with 12 bases lying between them. CDR3 length: 14 residues. Looked up from germline, CDR1 is MNHEY and CDR2 is SMNVEV (reference sequence). The CDR3 DNA reads TGTGCCAGCAGTTGGCAGGGGGGCCCCTACGAGCAGTACTTC. Translation: CASSWQGGPYEQYF.

V usage is TRBV14 and J usage is TRBJ1-5; 11 positions match TRBD1. Germline V lookup: CDR1 SGHDN, CDR2 FVKESK. Germline trimming cut 1 base from V and 4 bases from J; bases unmatched to any gene: 3. The CDR3 has 16 residues. CDR3 sequence (DNA): TGTGCCAGCAGCCAAGCAGGGACAGGGGGGAATCAGCCCCAGCATTTT. Translation: CASSQAGTGGNQPQHF. Looking up the rest from reference TRBV14 and TRBJ1-5 gives the full variable domain: EAGVTQFPSHSVIEKGQTVTLRCDPISGHDNLYWYRRVMGKEIKFLLHFVKESKQDESGMPNNRFLAERTGGTYSTLKVQPAELEDSGVYFCASSQAGTGGNQPQHFGDGTRLSIL.

The chain joins TRBV6-5 to TRBJ2-1, with a tentative D call TRBD2 (6 bases). V was trimmed by 10 bases and J by 6 bases, leaving 7 bases between them. The CDR3 spans 10 residues. Germline V gene sequence: CDR1 MNHEY, CDR2 SVGAGI. For the CDR3, the DNA is TGTGCCACCGGGGGCAATGAGCAGTTCTTC. Its protein is CATGGNEQFF.

This chain connects TRBV5-5 to TRBJ1-2, with TRBD1 matching over 9 bases. CDR1 is SGHKS, CDR2 YYEKEE, per germline (reference sequence). This CDR3 has 16 residues. The junction had 12 bases not matched to a gene; V was cut back by 0 bases and J by 9 bases. CDR3 protein: CASSLGGTGRVVSYTF. The CDR3 DNA is TGTGCCAGCAGCTTGGGCGGGACAGGGCGAGTTGTAAGCTACACCTTC. The whole variable domain, remainder taken from reference TRBV5-5 and TRBJ1-2, is DAGVTQSPTHLIKTRGQQVTLRCSPISGHKSVSWYQQVLGQGPQFIFQYYEKEERGRGNFPDRFSARQFPNYSSELNVNALLLGDSALYLCASSLGGTGRVVSYTFGSGTRLTVV.

This clone was seen a handful of times. The rearrangement joins TRBV28 to TRBJ2-1, with TRBD2 matching over 9 bases. The CDR3 has 14 amino acids. V was pared by 10 bases and J by 9 bases, with 13 bases of the junction left unmatched. The germline gives CDR1 MDHEN, CDR2 SYDVKM. Here the CDR3 reads CATSGGLGRGEQFF. In nucleotides, the CDR3 is TGTGCCACAAGCGGGGGGTTGGGGCGCGGTGAGCAGTTCTTC.

This sequence joins TRBV4-2 and TRBJ1-1, with 9 bases fitting TRBD1. Germline lookup yields CDR1 LGHNA and CDR2 YNFKEQ. V lost 1 base, J lost 0 bases, and 6 bases stayed unmatched. The CDR3 is made up of 17 amino acids. The CDR3 here is CASSQVGGTGMNTEAFF. In DNA form, the CDR3 reads TGTGCCAGCAGCCAAGTAGGAGGGACAGGGATGAACACTGAAGCTTTCTTT.

The rearrangement uses TRBV2 and TRBJ1-3, with D possibly being TRBD1 (6 bases). Trimming shortened V by 6 bases and J by 4 bases, and 19 bases separated the two germline ends. There are 16 residues in the CDR3. CDR1 and CDR2 (germline): SNHLY, FYNNEI. This CDR3 is CASSPRLGASGNTIYF. The CDR3 DNA sequence: TGTGCCAGCAGCCCCCGGTTGGGGGCCTCGGGAAACACCATATATTTT.

This sequence joins TRBV20-1 and TRBJ2-3; no definite D call. Per germline, CDR1 DFQATT and CDR2 SNEGSKA (reference sequence). CDR3 length: 14 amino acids. The V and J ends lost 3 bases and 2 bases respectively, with 12 bases between them. CDR3 amino acids: CSASPPLSTDTQYF. Here the CDR3 DNA reads TGCAGTGCTAGTCCACCCCTATCCACAGATACGCAGTATTTT.

The chain links TRBV7-9 to TRBJ2-5, with TRBD2 identical over 7 bases. The ends lost 7 bases at V and 5 bases at J; junction bases unmatched: 10. Germline V gene data show CDR1 as SEHNR and CDR2 as FQNEAQ (reference sequence). The CDR3 has 14 residues. The CDR3 protein is CASTFSAGGETQYF. CDR3 bases: TGTGCCAGCACCTTCTCAGCCGGGGGGGAGACCCAGTACTTC.

The chain is built from TRBV11-2 and TRBJ2-7; perhaps TRBD2 as D (5 bases). The germline V gene encodes CDR1 SGHAT and CDR2 FQNNGV. This CDR3 spans 13 amino acids. Trimming removed 3 bases from V and 2 bases from J, with 8 bases in between. CDR3 coding DNA: TGTGCCAGCAGCTTGGAGCGGACCTACGAGCAGTACTTC. Translated: CASSLERTYEQYF.

The genes are TRBV9 and TRBJ1-3; 7 bases are shared with TRBD1. This CDR3 has 17 amino acids. Germline V gives CDR1 SGDLS, CDR2 YYNGEE. J lost 2 bases, V lost 0 bases, and 8 bases had no gene match. In nucleotides, the CDR3 is TGTGCCAGCAGCGTAGTGTCAGGGGGGCTCCCTGGAAACACCATATATTTT. It specifies CASSVVSGGLPGNTIYF.

The chain combines TRBV29-1 with TRBJ1-2, with unresolved D. CDR1 and CDR2 from the germline V gene are SQVTM and ANQGSEA. The CDR3 contains 16 residues. V was cut by 0 bases and J by 4 bases, with 18 bases left in between. DNA for the CDR3: TGCAGCGTTGAAGATCTCGGCGGAGAAAGAATCTATGGCTACACCTTC. It encodes CSVEDLGGERIYGYTF.

This rearrangement joins TRBV29-1 to TRBJ2-4, with D maybe TRBD1 (6 bases). V was trimmed by 4 bases and J by 7 bases, leaving 14 bases between them. This CDR3 is 13 amino acids long. Germline assignment: CDR1 SQVTM and CDR2 ANQGSEA. In DNA form, the CDR3 reads TGCAGCGTTGCAGACAGGCGAAGGAACATTCAGTACTTC. This sequence encodes CSVADRRRNIQYF.

In this sample, this clone turned up once. This chain uses TRBV7-8 with TRBJ2-7; a possible D gene is TRBD1 (5 bases). There are 15 residues in the CDR3. The germline V gene has CDR1 SGHVS and CDR2 FQNEAQ. V was clipped by 1 base and J by 5 bases, with 15 bases between them. CDR3: CASSLDRSLRDEQYF. Here the CDR3 DNA reads TGTGCCAGCAGCTTAGACAGGTCTTTGCGCGACGAGCAGTACTTC.

The rearrangement links TRBV20-1 to TRBJ2-7; D possibly corresponds to TRBD2 (5 bases). There are 11 residues in the CDR3. CDR1 is DFQATT, CDR2 SNEGSKA, per germline (reference sequence). V lost 6 bases to trimming and J lost 5 bases, with 11 bases between them. The CDR3 region is CSAHRGNEQYF. Written as DNA, the CDR3 is TGCAGTGCCCACAGAGGGAACGAGCAGTACTTC.

The rearrangement links TRBV6-1 to TRBJ2-7; possibly TRBD2 for D (6 bases). The CDR3 runs 16 residues. CDR1 and CDR2 (germline): MNHNS, SASEGT. V gave up 2 bases and J gave up 6 bases, with 20 bases separating them. This CDR3 reads CASSELWRGVQGEQYF. CDR3 sequence (DNA): TGTGCCAGCAGTGAACTATGGCGGGGCGTGCAAGGCGAGCAGTACTTC.